The T cell receptor beta chain under discussion was sequenced for a study of T cells in Graves' hyperthyroidism and ophthalmopathy. General study points: Ophthalmopathy was identified by the model a median roughly 6.5 months ahead of onset. Ophthalmopathy and stable hyperthyroidism were separated by a 13 V-J model.

RNA transcripts served as the template for amplifying TCR beta CDR3 regions. A set of HTBI primers served as the primers for a first-round RT-PCR of the TCR CDR3. One entry per CDR3 protein, called by TCRdb with MiXCR from the multiplex PCR reads. The sample holds under 300,000 distinct CDR3 sequences; roughly an eighth are singletons and the top ten take 7% to 9.5%. Trimming removed 7 bases from V and 5 bases from J, with 20 bases in between. Germline CDR1 is SEHNR and CDR2 is FQNEAQ (reference sequence). CDR3 size: 15 residues. Patients were excluded for uncontrolled infection, other autoimmune disease, pregnancy or lactation. This clonotype was picked up many times. Its cognate antigen is unknown.

The TCR comes from a woman aged 40-49 years with Graves' hyperthyroidism. V gene TRBV7-9 combines with J gene TRBJ2-5; D is possibly TRBD1 or TRBD2 (5 bases each). Source material: blood. The CDR3, as DNA: TGTGCCAGCATCACCAATGGGATTGAGGGGGAGACCCAGTACTTC. Amino acid sequence: CASITNGIEGETQYF.